These 8 T cell receptor beta chains share one sample of origin, sequenced in a study of blood T cell repertoires in COVID-19. TCRdb's copy holds only in-frame clones and misses some; the assay was immunoSEQ multiplex PCR. This table has about 430,000 clones, roughly 90% appearing once. The sample comprised peripheral blood. These receptors were obtained from a man aged 18 to 35 with COVID-19, enrolled during active disease.

This chain joins TRBV30 and TRBJ2-1; D is perhaps TRBD2 (5 bases). This CDR3 region has 12 residues. V lost 2 bases to trimming and J lost 5 bases, with 7 bases between them. Germline assignment: CDR1 GTSNPN and CDR2 SVGIG (reference sequence). In DNA form, the CDR3 reads TGTGCCTGGAGTTTTAGCGACAATGAGCAGTTCTTC. Amino acids: CAWSFSDNEQFF.

This rearrangement joins TRBV4-1 to TRBJ1-1; 9 bases line up with TRBD1. The CDR3 is 13 residues long. Germline V CDR1 and CDR2: MGHRA, YSYEKL. V dropped 4 bases and J dropped 10; count of bases not matched to a gene: 7. CDR3 amino acids: CASSRTGGGGAFF. CDR3 DNA sequence: TGCGCCAGCAGCCGAACAGGGGGCGGTGGAGCTTTCTTT.

The V call is TRBV11-3, the J call TRBJ1-4; D unclear. Germline V lookup: CDR1 SGHNT, CDR2 YENEEA. The CDR3 has 17 residues. The V and J ends lost 1 base and 0 bases respectively, with 12 bases between them. The CDR3 DNA reads TGTGCCAGCAGCTTAGGATTGGCTCCTGCAACTAATGAAAAACTGTTTTTT. Protein product: CASSLGLAPATNEKLFF.

The rearrangement links TRBV13 to TRBJ1-6; D may be TRBD1 (5 bases). The CDR3 loop spans 16 amino acids. Trimming stripped 0 bases from V and 7 bases from J, with 13 bases between. Germline V gives CDR1 PRHDT, CDR2 FYEKMQ (reference sequence). CDR3 DNA sequence: TGTGCCAGCAGCTTAGGCTTACGGACATTAAATTCACCCCTCCACTTT. Encoded protein: CASSLGLRTLNSPLHF.

V is TRBV5-5 and J is TRBJ1-6; D is possibly TRBD1 (5 bases). V was clipped by 4 bases and J by 4 bases, with 12 bases between them. This CDR3 is built from 15 residues. CDR1 and CDR2 from the germline V gene are SGHKS and YYEKEE (reference sequence). The chain's CDR3 is CASSNGGTYNSPLHF. The CDR3, as DNA: TGTGCCAGCAGCAACGGGGGGACTTATAATTCACCCCTCCACTTT.

The chain combines TRBV11-2 with TRBJ2-5; TRBD1 agrees at 9 bases. Germline CDR1 and CDR2: SGHAT and FQNNGV. Unmatched junction bases numbered 7, after V lost 7 bases and J lost 4 bases. The CDR3 spans 14 residues. As DNA, the CDR3 is TGTGCCAGCACCAAGACAGGGGGAAGAGAGACCCAGTACTTC. Translation gives CASTKTGGRETQYF.

The rearrangement links TRBV2 to TRBJ2-3; maybe TRBD1 (6 bases). Germline lookup yields CDR1 SNHLY and CDR2 FYNNEI. Trimming pared 3 bases from V and 0 bases from J, leaving 7 bases between. The CDR3 loop spans 14 amino acids. DNA of the CDR3: TGTGCCAGCAGTGACAGGGGTAGCACAGATACGCAGTATTTT. This sequence encodes CASSDRGSTDTQYF.

The CDR3, as DNA: TGTGCCAGCAGTTACTCGCGCGGGACCCGCCAAGAGACCCAGTACTTC. Translated: CASSYSRGTRQETQYF. The chain carries TRBV6-2 or TRBV6-3 and TRBJ2-5; the D gene is possibly TRBD2 (6 bases). The CDR3 loop spans 16 amino acids. Germline V gene sequence: CDR1 MNHEY, CDR2 SVGEGT. Deletions cut 0 bases from V and 1 base from J, with 12 bases between.